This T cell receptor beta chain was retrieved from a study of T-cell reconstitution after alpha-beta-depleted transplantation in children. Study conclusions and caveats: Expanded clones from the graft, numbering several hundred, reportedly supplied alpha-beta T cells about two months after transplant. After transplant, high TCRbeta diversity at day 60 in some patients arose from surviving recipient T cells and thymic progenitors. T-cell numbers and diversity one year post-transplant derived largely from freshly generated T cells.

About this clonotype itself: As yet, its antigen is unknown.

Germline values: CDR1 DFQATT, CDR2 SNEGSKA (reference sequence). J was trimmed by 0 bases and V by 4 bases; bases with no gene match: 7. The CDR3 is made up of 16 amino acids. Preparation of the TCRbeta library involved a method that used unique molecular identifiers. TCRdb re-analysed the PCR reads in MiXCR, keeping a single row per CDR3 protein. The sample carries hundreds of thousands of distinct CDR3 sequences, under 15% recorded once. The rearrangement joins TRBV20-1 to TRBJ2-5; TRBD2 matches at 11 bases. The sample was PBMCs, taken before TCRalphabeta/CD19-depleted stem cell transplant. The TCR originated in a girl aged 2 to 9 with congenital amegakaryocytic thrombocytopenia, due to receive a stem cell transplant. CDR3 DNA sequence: TGCAGTGCTATGGCGACTAGCGGGACGTACCAAGAGACCCAGTACTTC. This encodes CSAMATSGTYQETQYF.